The 9 T cell receptor beta chains in this list originate from one sample, sequenced in a study of T cell repertoires in urothelial bladder cancer. The protocol was immunoSEQ multiplex PCR, while the TCRdb copy is restricted to in-frame clones and leaves out a portion. The table lists some 11,000 clones, about two thirds of them singletons. Material: tumor-infiltrating cells from bladder cancer. The source is a human donor with a benign inflammatory bladder lesion.

This clone was seen only a few times. The chain is built from TRBV7-9 and TRBJ2-3; D is ambiguous. V lost 3 bases, J lost 1 base, and 2 bases lay in between. The CDR3 contains 12 residues. Looked up from germline, CDR1 is SEHNR and CDR2 is FQNEAQ (reference sequence). As DNA, the CDR3 is TGTGCCAGCAGCTTGGGCACAGATACGCAGTATTTT. Translation: CASSLGTDTQYF.

This chain links TRBV19 with TRBJ1-5; weak D call: TRBD1 (5 bases). The V gene lost 2 bases and the J gene lost 3 bases, with 11 bases spanning the gap. The CDR3 consists of 15 residues. Germline loops: CDR1 LNHDA, CDR2 SQIVND (reference sequence). The CDR3: CASSIPGAFNQPQHF. The CDR3, as DNA: TGTGCCAGTAGTATACCCGGGGCCTTCAATCAGCCCCAGCATTTT.

The chain uses TRBV5-1 and TRBJ2-6, with unresolved D. CDR1 is SGHRS, CDR2 YFSETQ, per germline. The CDR3 has 14 amino acids. Trimming left V 1 base short and J 2 bases short, with 4 bases between. The CDR3 nucleotides are TGCGCCAGCAGCTTGTCCACTGGGGCCAACGTCCTGACTTTC. This codes for CASSLSTGANVLTF.

The chain has TRBV19 and TRBJ2-5; D remains unclear. The CDR3 sequence is 12 residues long. CDR1 LNHDA and CDR2 SQIVND come from the germline V gene (reference sequence). V was trimmed by 5 bases and J by 5 bases, leaving 9 bases between them. CDR3 DNA: TGTGCCAGTAGTGATACTACGGAGACCCAGTACTTC. It encodes CASSDTTETQYF.

This clone was seen a few times. This chain uses TRBV12-5 with TRBJ1-2; TRBD1 is a possible D gene (6 bases). This CDR3 region has 16 residues. V was pared by 0 bases and J by 4 bases, with 15 bases between. Per the germline V gene, CDR1 is LGHNT and CDR2 is FRNRAP. The CDR3 DNA follows: TGTGCTAGTGGTTTGGTACCCCGACAGGCGACCTATGGCTACACCTTC. This gives the protein CASGLVPRQATYGYTF.

This clone occurred a few times. The chain uses TRBV6-5 and TRBJ2-2; 8 bases are shared with TRBD1. The CDR3 sequence is 16 residues long. The trim removed 0 bases at V and 5 bases at J, leaving 5 bases unmatched. Per germline, CDR1 MNHEY and CDR2 SVGAGI. The CDR3 reads CASSYSWTGSTGELFF. The DNA of the CDR3 is TGTGCCAGCAGTTACTCCTGGACAGGGTCTACCGGGGAGCTGTTTTTT.

The chain has TRBV4-1 and TRBJ2-7; 7 bases fit TRBD2. V shed 1 base, J shed 2 bases, and the junction held 2 bases outside the gene matches. The CDR3 length is 14 residues. CDR1 and CDR2 (germline): MGHRA, YSYEKL. CDR3 residues: CASSQGEGPYEQYF. The DNA for the CDR3 is TGCGCCAGCAGCCAAGGGGAGGGGCCCTACGAGCAGTACTTC.

This clone was recorded once. The chain has TRBV9 and TRBJ1-5; D unclear. The CDR3 is made up of 13 amino acids. Germline assignment: CDR1 SGDLS and CDR2 YYNGEE. Trimming removed 4 bases at V and 5 bases at J, with 10 bases between. Here the CDR3 DNA reads TGTGCCAGCAGCCTGACCGACCATCAGCCCCAGCATTTT. Its protein product is CASSLTDHQPQHF.

CDR3 sequence (DNA): TGTGCCAGCAGCTGGGGGGCAGTCGCGAACACCGGGGAGCTGTTTTTT. This gives the protein CASSWGAVANTGELFF. This chain links TRBV11-1 with TRBJ2-2; D is tentatively TRBD1 or TRBD2 (6 bases each). V was shortened by 4 bases and J by 0 bases, with 12 bases between the two germline ends. The CDR3 runs 16 residues. Germline-derived CDR1 and CDR2 are SGHAT and FQDESV (reference sequence).